This is a list of T cell receptor beta chains from one sample in a study of shared clonotypes between healthy human individuals. Here immunoSEQ multiplex PCR was the method, and the copy in TCRdb shows in-frame clones only, minus some. The data hold 850,000 to 1,200,000 clones, with about 75% observed a single time. The sequencing sample was made of memory CD4+ T cells sorted from blood. All receptors come from a man younger than 30 in good health. CDR3s include the opening cysteine and the closing phenylalanine or tryptophan. Fields, in order: D gene, V gene, J gene, clone size, CDR3 protein, CDR3 DNA. The D gene is left open where the match is weak. A row's size may be missing; if present it is once, few, many or a size class.

>TRBD2|TRBV7-8|TRBJ2-3|.
CASSLGPRGLGTDTQYF
TGTGCCAGCAGCTTAGGCCCCCGGGGACTAGGGACAGATACGCAGTATTTT
>TRBD1|TRBV9|TRBJ1-2|few
CASSDRDYGYTF
TGTGCCAGTTCGGACAGGGACTATGGCTACACCTTC
>.|TRBV6-1|TRBJ1-2|.
CASILKGNYGYTF
TGTGCCAGCATACTTAAGGGGAACTATGGCTACACCTTC
>.|TRBV5-1|TRBJ1-3|.
CASSLSGGLSGNTIYF
TGCGCCAGCAGCTTGTCCGGGGGGCTATCTGGAAACACCATATATTTT
>.|TRBV6-5|TRBJ2-3|.
CASSYFGGGPADTQYF
TGTGCCAGCAGCTACTTTGGGGGGGGGCCGGCAGATACGCAGTATTTT
>.|TRBV2|TRBJ1-2|.
CASSRDGNYGYTF
TGTGCCAGCAGCAGGGACGGCAACTATGGCTACACCTTC
>TRBD1|TRBV7-9|TRBJ2-1|.
CASSFPPGQGALVDEQFF
TGTGCCAGCAGCTTCCCCCCGGGACAGGGGGCCCTCGTGGATGAGCAGTTCTTC
>TRBD1|TRBV2|TRBJ2-5|.
CASSQGAGMETQYF
TGTGCCAGCAGTCAGGGGGCGGGAATGGAGACCCAGTACTTC
>.|TRBV12-2|TRBJ1-5|.
CASRLAGQAGQPQHF
TGTGCAAGTCGCTTAGCGGGGCAGGCGGGTCAGCCCCAGCATTTT
>TRBD1|TRBV7-9|TRBJ1-2|.
CASSSAGTGNYGYTF
TGTGCCAGCAGCTCCGCCGGGACAGGGAACTATGGCTACACCTTC
>TRBD2|TRBV5-1|TRBJ2-3|.
CASSRGVGTDTQYF
TGCGCCAGCAGCCGGGGGGTAGGCACAGATACGCAGTATTTT